Below are 17 T cell receptor beta chains sequenced from a single sample in a study of cytomegalovirus exposure and HLA in healthy donors. PCR amplification relied on 60 Vbeta primers (plus 13 Jbeta primers). Produced via immunoSEQ multiplex PCR; TCRdb's table is partial and in-frame only. The top ten hold around 3% of the sample, which has 80,000 to 90,000 clones, 79% seen once. The specimen was PBMCs. The receptor set was obtained from a man in his thirties or forties in good health and CMV-seronegative.

This clone came up a few times. The chain employs TRBV25-1 and TRBJ1-4; 9 nucleotides align to TRBD1. V lost 1 base and J lost 4; bases outside the gene matches: 4. This CDR3 spans 16 amino acids. The germline CDR1 and CDR2 sequences are MGHDK and SYGVNS. The CDR3 here is CASSESSDRGNEKLFF. The CDR3 bases are TGTGCCAGCAGTGAATCCTCGGACAGGGGTAATGAAAAACTGTTTTTT.

CDR3 in amino acids: CASSSIMGQGSSGNTIYF. CDR3 DNA sequence: TGTGCCAGCAGCTCTATCATGGGTCAGGGGAGCTCTGGAAACACCATATATTTT. The chain recombines TRBV7-6 with TRBJ1-3, with D tentatively TRBD1 (6 bases). V was pared by 4 bases and J by 0 bases, with 19 bases between. CDR3 size: 18 residues. Germline CDR1 SGHVS, CDR2 FNYEAQ.

This sequence joins TRBV7-2 and TRBJ1-1; D gene ambiguous. There are 13 residues in the CDR3. Germline V gene sequence: CDR1 SGHTA, CDR2 FQGNSA. V shed 5 bases and J shed 2 bases, with 9 bases lying between them. The DNA of the CDR3 is TGTGCCAGCAGCCCCCAGATTAACACTGAAGCTTTCTTT. The encoded protein is CASSPQINTEAFF.

The gene calls are TRBV13 and TRBJ1-2; 8 nucleotides align to TRBD1. This CDR3 comprises 15 residues. CDR1 is PRHDT, CDR2 FYEKMQ, per germline (reference sequence). Losses at the gene ends were 1 base for V and 7 bases for J; bases not matched to a gene: 8. CDR3 nucleotide sequence: TGTGCCAGCAGCTTAGTAGGACAGGGCAGAGGTGGCTACACCTTC. It specifies CASSLVGQGRGGYTF.

This clone has just one count. The rearrangement links TRBV5-5 to TRBJ1-5; D uncertain. V was pared by 2 bases and J by 0 bases, with 9 bases between. The CDR3 covers 15 residues. In germline, CDR1 is SGHKS, CDR2 YYEKEE (reference sequence). The CDR3 loop is CASSFSWSSNQPQHF. In DNA form, the CDR3 reads TGTGCCAGCAGCTTTAGTTGGAGTAGCAATCAGCCCCAGCATTTT. The variable domain in full, completed from reference TRBV5-5 and TRBJ1-5, reads DAGVTQSPTHLIKTRGQQVTLRCSPISGHKSVSWYQQVLGQGPQFIFQYYEKEERGRGNFPDRFSARQFPNYSSELNVNALLLGDSALYLCASSFSWSSNQPQHFGDGTRLSIL.

The J gene is TRBJ1-2, the V gene TRBV27, with D possibly TRBD1 on 6 matching bases. The CDR3 is 15 residues long. CDR1 is MNHEY, CDR2 SMNVEV, per germline (reference sequence). Trimming cost V 4 bases and J 4 bases, with 16 bases left between them. The CDR3 loop is CASSWVQGPPYGYTF. CDR3 coding DNA: TGTGCCAGCAGTTGGGTACAGGGCCCACCCTATGGCTACACCTTC.

The chain is built from TRBV7-6 and TRBJ1-1; 9 nucleotides align to TRBD1. Germline CDR1 SGHVS, CDR2 FNYEAQ. The CDR3 sequence is 14 residues long. Unmatched junction bases numbered 6, after V lost 4 bases and J lost 6 bases. The CDR3: CASSSGTGTAEAFF. DNA of the CDR3: TGTGCCAGCAGCTCTGGGACAGGGACCGCTGAAGCTTTCTTT. Complete variable domain (other parts from reference TRBV7-6 and TRBJ1-1): GAGVSQSPRYKVTKRGQDVALRCDPISGHVSLYWYRQALGQGPEFLTYFNYEAQQDKSGLPNDRFSAERPEGSISTLTIQRTEQRDSAMYRCASSSGTGTAEAFFGQGTRLTVV.

The chain links TRBV4-2 to TRBJ2-3; D gene unclear. The CDR3 extends over 14 amino acids. V gave up 0 bases and J gave up 2 bases, with 6 bases separating them. Germline CDR1 reads LGHNA; CDR2 reads YNFKEQ. The CDR3 here is CASSQDSITDTQYF. The CDR3, as DNA: TGTGCCAGCAGCCAAGATTCTATCACAGATACGCAGTATTTT.

The chain uses TRBV2 and TRBJ2-6, with a tentative D call TRBD2 (6 bases). CDR1 is SNHLY and CDR2 is FYNNEI in the germline V gene. The CDR3 spans 17 residues. V was trimmed by 6 bases and J by 2 bases, leaving 17 bases between them. The CDR3 region is CASSESGVLTGANVLTF. The CDR3 DNA reads TGTGCCAGCAGCGAATCGGGGGTGCTTACTGGGGCCAACGTCCTGACTTTC.

V is TRBV6-5 and J is TRBJ1-1, with TRBD1 matching over 8 bases. The germline gives CDR1 MNHEY, CDR2 SVGAGI. The CDR3 length is 13 residues. V shed 8 bases, J shed 0 bases, and the junction held 2 bases outside the gene matches. The CDR3 sequence is CASAQGVNTEAFF. As DNA, the CDR3 is TGTGCCAGCGCACAGGGGGTGAACACTGAAGCTTTCTTT.

V usage is TRBV7-9 and J usage is TRBJ2-2, with D possibly being TRBD1 (5 bases). V shed 5 bases and J shed 6 bases, with 13 bases lying between them. CDR3 size: 14 residues. Germline V CDR1 and CDR2: SEHNR, FQNEAQ (reference sequence). The chain's CDR3 is CASSPTGRAGELFF. For the CDR3, the DNA is TGTGCCAGCAGCCCCACAGGCAGGGCCGGGGAGCTGTTTTTT.

This rearrangement joins TRBV7-9 to TRBJ2-1; D is unclear. The V gene lost 0 bases and the J gene lost 6 bases, with 15 bases spanning the gap. This CDR3 comprises 16 residues. Germline-derived CDR1 and CDR2 are SEHNR and FQNEAQ (reference sequence). The CDR3 DNA reads TGTGCCAGCAGCTTAGCCGTAGACTCAAGAATCAATGAGCAGTTCTTC. Protein: CASSLAVDSRINEQFF. The full variable domain, in which reference TRBV7-9 and TRBJ2-1 provide the parts outside the CDR3, is DTGVSQNPRHKITKRGQNVTFRCDPISEHNRLYWYRQTLGQGPEFLTYFQNEAQLEKSRLLSDRFSAERPKGSFSTLEIQRTEQGDSAMYLCASSLAVDSRINEQFFGPGTRLTVL.

V and J are TRBV7-8 and TRBJ1-1, with 9 bases matching TRBD1. The CDR3 length is 15 residues. Trimming took 4 bases from V and 4 from J; bases not matched to a gene: 7. Per germline, CDR1 SGHVS and CDR2 FQNEAQ. This chain's CDR3 is CASSWGQGFSTEAFF. CDR3 nucleotide sequence: TGTGCCAGCAGCTGGGGACAGGGTTTTAGCACTGAAGCTTTCTTT.

This chain joins TRBV29-1 and TRBJ1-3; D is undetermined. The CDR3 loop spans 15 amino acids. The V gene lost 4 bases and the J gene lost 0 bases, with 13 bases spanning the gap. CDR1 and CDR2 from the germline V gene are SQVTM and ANQGSEA. CDR3 in DNA: TGCAGCGTTGGCGACTCAGCATACTCTGGAAACACCATATATTTT. Encoded protein: CSVGDSAYSGNTIYF.

Details on this clone: Distinct nucleotide sequences in the sample also encode this CDR3. The V and J genes are TRBV6-1 and TRBJ1-4; the D is unclear. The CDR3 covers 16 residues. CDR1 and CDR2 (germline): MNHNS, SASEGT. With 0 bases removed from V and 0 bases from J, the gap between germline ends came to 8 bases. For the CDR3, the DNA is TGTGCCAGCAGTGAAGCGTCATTAGCAACTAATGAAAAACTGTTTTTT. Its protein is CASSEASLATNEKLFF.

The chain couples TRBV4-1 to TRBJ1-2; D unresolved. Per the germline V gene, CDR1 is MGHRA and CDR2 is YSYEKL. Trimming stripped 2 bases from V and 7 bases from J, with 17 bases between. The CDR3 contains 15 residues. The DNA for the CDR3 is TGCGCCAGCAGCCAACCCGGGGTCTACGTTGGTGGCTACACCTTC. Translation: CASSQPGVYVGGYTF.

The chain uses TRBV2 and TRBJ1-5, with 7 bases lining up with TRBD1. The CDR3 has 14 residues. Unmatched junction bases numbered 3, after V lost 5 bases and J lost 2 bases. The germline V gene encodes CDR1 SNHLY and CDR2 FYNNEI. The CDR3 is CASSTGTGNQPQHF. As DNA, the CDR3 is TGTGCCAGCAGTACTGGGACAGGCAATCAGCCCCAGCATTTT.